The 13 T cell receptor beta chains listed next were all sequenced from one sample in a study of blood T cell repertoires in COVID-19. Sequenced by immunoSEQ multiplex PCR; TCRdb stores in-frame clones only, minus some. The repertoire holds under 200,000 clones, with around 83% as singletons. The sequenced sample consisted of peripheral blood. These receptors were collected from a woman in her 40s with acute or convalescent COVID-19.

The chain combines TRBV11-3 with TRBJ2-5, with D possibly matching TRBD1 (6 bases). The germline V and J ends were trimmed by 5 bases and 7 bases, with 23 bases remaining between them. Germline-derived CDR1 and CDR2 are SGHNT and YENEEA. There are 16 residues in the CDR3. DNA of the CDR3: TGTGCCAGCAGCGATGCTCCGGACAGCCTCGGTGGGACCCAGTACTTC. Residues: CASSDAPDSLGGTQYF.

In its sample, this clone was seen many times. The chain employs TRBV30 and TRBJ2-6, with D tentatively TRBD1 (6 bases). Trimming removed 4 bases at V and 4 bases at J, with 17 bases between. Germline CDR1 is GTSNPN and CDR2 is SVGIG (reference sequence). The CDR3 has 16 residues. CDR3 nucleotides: TGTGCCTGGACCTTGGCAGGGGTTACCGGGGCCAACGTCCTGACTTTC. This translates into CAWTLAGVTGANVLTF.

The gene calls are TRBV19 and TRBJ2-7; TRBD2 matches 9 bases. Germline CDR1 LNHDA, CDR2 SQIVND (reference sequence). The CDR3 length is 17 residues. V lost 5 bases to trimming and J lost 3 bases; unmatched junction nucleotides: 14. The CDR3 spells CASSRIAGANQHYEQYF. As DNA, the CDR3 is TGTGCCAGTAGTCGTATAGCGGGGGCTAATCAACACTACGAGCAGTACTTC.

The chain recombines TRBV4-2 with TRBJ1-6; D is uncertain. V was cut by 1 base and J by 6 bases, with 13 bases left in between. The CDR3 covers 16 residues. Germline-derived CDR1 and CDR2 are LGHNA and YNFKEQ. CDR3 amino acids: CASSQGVTAGNSPLHF. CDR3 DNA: TGTGCCAGCAGCCAAGGGGTGACCGCGGGTAATTCACCCCTCCACTTT.

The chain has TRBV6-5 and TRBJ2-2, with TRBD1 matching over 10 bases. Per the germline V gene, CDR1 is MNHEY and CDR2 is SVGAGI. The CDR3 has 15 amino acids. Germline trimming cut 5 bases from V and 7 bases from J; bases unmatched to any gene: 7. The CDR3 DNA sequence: TGTGCCAGCAGTCCAGACAGGGGGCGAGGCGGGGAGCTGTTTTTT. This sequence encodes CASSPDRGRGGELFF.

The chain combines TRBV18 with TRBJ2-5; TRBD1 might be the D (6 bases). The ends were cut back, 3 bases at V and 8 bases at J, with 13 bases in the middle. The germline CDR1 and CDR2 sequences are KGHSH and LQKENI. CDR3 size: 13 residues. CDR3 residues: CASSPAGVATQYF. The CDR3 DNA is TGTGCCAGCTCACCGGCAGGGGTGGCCACCCAGTACTTC.

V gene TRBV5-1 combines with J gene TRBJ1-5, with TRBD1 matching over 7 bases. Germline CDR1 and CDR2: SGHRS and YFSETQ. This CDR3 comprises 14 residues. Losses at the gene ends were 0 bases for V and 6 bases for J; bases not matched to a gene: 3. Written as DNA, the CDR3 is TGCGCCAGCAGCTTGGTGGCAGGGGGTCAGCCCCAGCATTTT. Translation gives CASSLVAGGQPQHF.

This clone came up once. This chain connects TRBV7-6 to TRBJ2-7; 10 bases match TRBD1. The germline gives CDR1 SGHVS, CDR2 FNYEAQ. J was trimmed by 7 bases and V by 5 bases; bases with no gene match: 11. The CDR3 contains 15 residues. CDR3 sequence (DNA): TGTGCCAGCAGCCCAGGACAGGGGGGGGATAGGGAGCAGTACTTC. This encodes CASSPGQGGDREQYF. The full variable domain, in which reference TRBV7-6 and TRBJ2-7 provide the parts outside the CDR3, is GAGVSQSPRYKVTKRGQDVALRCDPISGHVSLYWYRQALGQGPEFLTYFNYEAQQDKSGLPNDRFSAERPEGSISTLTIQRTEQRDSAMYRCASSPGQGGDREQYFGPGTRLTVT.

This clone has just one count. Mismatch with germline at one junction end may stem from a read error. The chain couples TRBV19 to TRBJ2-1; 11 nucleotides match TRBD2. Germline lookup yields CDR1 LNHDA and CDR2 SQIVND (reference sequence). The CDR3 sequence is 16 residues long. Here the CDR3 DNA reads TGTGCCAGTAGTCCGGTGACTAGCGGGGTAAACAATGGGCAGTTCTTC. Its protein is CASSPVTSGVNNGQFF.

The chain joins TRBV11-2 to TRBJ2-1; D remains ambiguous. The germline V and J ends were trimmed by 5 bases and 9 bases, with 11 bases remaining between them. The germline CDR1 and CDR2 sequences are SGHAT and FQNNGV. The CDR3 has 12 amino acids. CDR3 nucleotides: TGTGCCAGCAGCCCAGTGAGCGCTGAGCAGTTCTTC. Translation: CASSPVSAEQFF.

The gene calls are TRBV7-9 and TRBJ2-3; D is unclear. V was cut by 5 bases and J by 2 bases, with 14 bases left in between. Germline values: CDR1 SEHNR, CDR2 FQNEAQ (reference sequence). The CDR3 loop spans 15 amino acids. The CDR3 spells CASSDTLHHTDTQYF. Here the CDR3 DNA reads TGTGCCAGCAGCGACACCCTGCACCACACAGATACGCAGTATTTT.

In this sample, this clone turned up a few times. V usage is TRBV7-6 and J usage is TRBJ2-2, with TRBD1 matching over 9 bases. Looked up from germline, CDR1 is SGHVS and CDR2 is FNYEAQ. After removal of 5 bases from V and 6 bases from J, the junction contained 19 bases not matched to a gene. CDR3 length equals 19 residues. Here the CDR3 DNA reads TGTGCCAGCAGCGTTCGGGACAGGGAATCGATGAGAGGAGCCGGGGAGCTGTTTTTT. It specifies CASSVRDRESMRGAGELFF.

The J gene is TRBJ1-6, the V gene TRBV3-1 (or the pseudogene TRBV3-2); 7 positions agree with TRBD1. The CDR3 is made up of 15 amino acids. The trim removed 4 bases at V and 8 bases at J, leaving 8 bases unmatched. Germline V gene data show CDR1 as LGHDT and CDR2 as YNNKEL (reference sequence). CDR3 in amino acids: CASSPPGQTYSPLHF. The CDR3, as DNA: TGTGCCAGCAGCCCCCCGGGACAGACGTATTCACCCCTCCACTTT.